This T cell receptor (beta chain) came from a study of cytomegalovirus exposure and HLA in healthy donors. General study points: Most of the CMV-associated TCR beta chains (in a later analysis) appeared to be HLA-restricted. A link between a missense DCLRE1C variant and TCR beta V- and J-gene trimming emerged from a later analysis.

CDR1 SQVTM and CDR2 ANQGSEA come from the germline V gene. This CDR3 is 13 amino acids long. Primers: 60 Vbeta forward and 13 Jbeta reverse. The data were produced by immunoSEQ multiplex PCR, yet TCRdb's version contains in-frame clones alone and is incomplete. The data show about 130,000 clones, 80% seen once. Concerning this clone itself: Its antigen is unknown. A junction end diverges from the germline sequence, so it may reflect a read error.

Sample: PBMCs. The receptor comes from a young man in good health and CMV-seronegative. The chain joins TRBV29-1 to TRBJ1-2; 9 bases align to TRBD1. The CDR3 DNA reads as TGCAGCGCCACAGGGGGCGCTGACTATGGCTACCCCTTC. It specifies CSATGGADYGYPF.